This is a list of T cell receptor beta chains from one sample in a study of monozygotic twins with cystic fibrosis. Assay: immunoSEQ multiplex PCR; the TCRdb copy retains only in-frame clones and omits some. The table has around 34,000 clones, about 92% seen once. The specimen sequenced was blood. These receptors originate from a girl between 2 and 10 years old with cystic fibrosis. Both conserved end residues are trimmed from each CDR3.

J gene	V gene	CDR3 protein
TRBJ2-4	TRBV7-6	ASSLPWAGPPAGNIQY
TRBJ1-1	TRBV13	ASSKSDRLGEAF
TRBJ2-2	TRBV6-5	ASRPRIANTGELF
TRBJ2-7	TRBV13	ASSLQRRGLYEQY
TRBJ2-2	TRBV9	ASSPRTLSYGELF
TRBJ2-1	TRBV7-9	ASSRYTGTGKSDEQF
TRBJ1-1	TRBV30	AWSVTANTEAF
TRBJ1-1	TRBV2	ASGTWGNTEAF
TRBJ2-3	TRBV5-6	ASSSRQGFTDTQY
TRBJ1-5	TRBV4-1	ASRSISGGNQPQH
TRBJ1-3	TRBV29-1	SVSGSGNTIY
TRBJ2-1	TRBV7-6	ASSPGAPGWYEQF
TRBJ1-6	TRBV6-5	ASSRPDRASPLH
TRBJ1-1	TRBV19	ASSIATVTEAF